One TCR beta chain is described in this entry. This sample is part of a study of blood T cell repertoires in COVID-19. Study context: Specimens from acute and convalescent COVID-19 originated in the United States, Italy and Spain. PBMCs, B-cell-depleted T cells, or T cells were the source of the cDNA or gDNA that made up the material.

The CDR3 is 13 residues long. CDR1 and CDR2 (germline): SQVTM, ANQGSEA. V was pared by 7 bases and J by 1 base, with 6 bases of the junction left unmatched. In the source study's methods: The assay estimated nucleated cells by amplifying reference gene primers. Measured with immunoSEQ multiplex PCR; TCRdb has only the in-frame clones, and not every one. V and J calls plus clone size are reproduced from that table; the DNA served to infer D and trimming. The table includes about 160,000 clones, 85% detected once. The clonotype originates from a human donor with acute or convalescent COVID-19. The donor label of this sample is uncertain. Sequenced sample: peripheral blood. The chain uses TRBV29-1 and TRBJ1-1; TRBD1 matches 7 bases. CDR3 nucleotide sequence: TGCAGCGCGTCCCGGGACAGGAACACTGAAGCTTTCTTT. Its translation is CSASRDRNTEAFF.